This T cell receptor (beta chain) stems from a study of cytomegalovirus exposure and HLA in healthy donors. The CDR3 consists of 15 residues. Germline V lookup: CDR1 SGHNT, CDR2 YYREEE (reference sequence). Losses at the gene ends were 6 bases for V and 6 bases for J; bases not matched to a gene: 11. PCR amplification relied on 60 Vbeta primers (plus 13 Jbeta primers). This table comes from immunoSEQ multiplex PCR, and its TCRdb copy is limited to in-frame clones, with some not included. The table lists about 170,000 clones, around 82% of them singletons. About this clone: What it binds is not known.

Study outcomes and limitations: Owing to their indistinguishability, certain V segments, notably TRBV6-2 and TRBV6-3, were excluded. An ancestry cluster, one associated with Asian ancestry, reportedly showed fewer N-insertions than the approximately 670-donor mean in a later analysis.

The chain recombines TRBV5-4 with TRBJ1-3, with 8 bases lining up with TRBD1. The origin of this receptor is a woman aged 50 to 60 in good health and CMV-seropositive. The sample taken for sequencing was PBMCs. In DNA, the CDR3 is TGTGCCAGCATCTGCCCGGGGACAGGTTTAAACACCATATATTTT. Translating it yields CASICPGTGLNTIYF.